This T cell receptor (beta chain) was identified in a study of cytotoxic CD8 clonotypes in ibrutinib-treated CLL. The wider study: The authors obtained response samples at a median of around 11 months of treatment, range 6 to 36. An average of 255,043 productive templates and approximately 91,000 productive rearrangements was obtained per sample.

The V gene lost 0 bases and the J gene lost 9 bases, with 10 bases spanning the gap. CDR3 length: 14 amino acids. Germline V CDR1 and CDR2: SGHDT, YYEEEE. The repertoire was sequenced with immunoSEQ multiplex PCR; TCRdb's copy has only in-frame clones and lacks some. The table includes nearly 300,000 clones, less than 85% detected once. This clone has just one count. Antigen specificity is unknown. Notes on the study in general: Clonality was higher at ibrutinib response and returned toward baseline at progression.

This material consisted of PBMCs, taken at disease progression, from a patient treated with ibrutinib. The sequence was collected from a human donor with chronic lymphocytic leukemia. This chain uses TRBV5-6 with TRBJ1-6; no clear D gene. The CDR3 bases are TGTGCCAGCAGCTTGGTGGCGGGTGGTTCACCCCTCCACTTT. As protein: CASSLVAGGSPLHF.